A single sample is the source of the 28 T cell receptor beta chains below, sequenced in a study of T cell repertoires in cytomegalovirus infection. TCRdb reprocessed the reads via MiXCR and lists one record per CDR3 protein. This table holds about 150,000 distinct CDR3 sequences, about a quarter found once. The sample taken for sequencing was PBMCs. The receptors were sampled from a human donor in good health (CMV status not recorded). Some clones in this sample may be carry-over from other donors' samples.

The chain joins TRBV15 to TRBJ2-1; D is unresolved. Trimming left V 0 bases short and J 4 bases short, with 13 bases between. In germline, CDR1 is LNHNV, CDR2 YYDKDF (reference sequence). The CDR3 runs 16 residues. The CDR3 DNA reads TGTGCCACCAGCAGAGATCGGGCAGGAGTATACAATGAGCAGTTCTTC. This sequence encodes CATSRDRAGVYNEQFF.

In regard to this clonotype: The junction differs from germline at one of its ends, possibly a read error. This chain uses TRBV7-6 with TRBJ2-3; 9 nucleotides align to TRBD2. Germline CDR1 reads SGHVS; CDR2 reads FNYEAQ. The CDR3 has 15 amino acids. In DNA, the CDR3 is TGTGCCAGCAGCTTAGGTCGGGATAGCGGGAGCGCCCTTCAGTTT. Translating it yields CASSLGRDSGSALQF.

The sample holds a few counts of this clonotype. The chain is built from TRBV6-5 and TRBJ2-3; no reliable D call. Germline-derived CDR1 and CDR2 are MNHEY and SVGAGI. The ends were cut back, 2 bases at V and 7 bases at J, with 4 bases in the middle. The CDR3 loop spans 11 amino acids. CDR3 DNA sequence: TGTGCCAGCAGTTACGGTTATACGCAGTATTTT. This gives the protein CASSYGYTQYF.

The J gene is TRBJ2-5, the V gene TRBV7-9; the D is unclear. The CDR3 covers 15 residues. V was shortened by 1 base and J by 2 bases, with 11 bases between the two germline ends. The germline V gene encodes CDR1 SEHNR and CDR2 FQNEAQ (reference sequence). CDR3: CASSLGSLRQETQYF. CDR3 DNA: TGTGCCAGCAGCTTAGGATCTCTTCGGCAAGAGACCCAGTACTTC.

This clonotype was found many times. The rearrangement joins TRBV7-6 to TRBJ2-7, with D possibly called TRBD1 or TRBD2 (5 bases each). Trimming removed 2 bases from V and 5 bases from J, with 22 bases in between. CDR3 length equals 17 residues. Looked up from germline, CDR1 is SGHVS and CDR2 is FNYEAQ. The CDR3 is CASSLRIVGVPRDEQYF. For the CDR3, the DNA is TGTGCCAGCAGCTTAAGGATAGTAGGGGTCCCGAGGGACGAGCAGTACTTC.

V gene TRBV24-1 combines with J gene TRBJ2-1; D is ambiguous. Germline V gene data show CDR1 as KGHDR and CDR2 as SFDVKD. The CDR3 has 13 amino acids. V lost 5 bases to trimming and J lost 9 bases, with 13 bases between them. The CDR3 loop is CATSGEHVSEQFF. The CDR3 region has the DNA TGTGCCACCAGTGGCGAGCACGTCAGTGAGCAGTTCTTC.

V usage is TRBV28 and J usage is TRBJ1-3; no firm D call. Trimming pared 5 bases from V and 4 bases from J, leaving 9 bases between. CDR1 MDHEN and CDR2 SYDVKM come from the germline V gene. The CDR3 is 13 residues long. The CDR3 loop reads CASSKEWGNTIYF. The DNA of the CDR3 is TGTGCCAGCAGTAAGGAATGGGGAAACACCATATATTTT.

The chain links TRBV5-1 to TRBJ1-4; D not certain. CDR3 size: 14 residues. Germline lookup yields CDR1 SGHRS and CDR2 YFSETQ. With 3 bases removed from V and 8 bases from J, the gap between germline ends came to 14 bases. CDR3 sequence reads: CASSWSGVGEKLFF. DNA of the CDR3: TGCGCCAGCAGCTGGTCAGGAGTTGGGGAAAAACTGTTTTTT.

This rearrangement joins TRBV11-2 to TRBJ1-1; D gene unclear. The CDR3 consists of 14 residues. Germline V lookup: CDR1 SGHAT, CDR2 FQNNGV. The ends were cut back, 1 base at V and 4 bases at J, with 10 bases in the middle. The CDR3 region is CASSLVRGSTEAFF. CDR3 DNA: TGTGCCAGCAGCTTAGTACGCGGGAGCACTGAAGCTTTCTTT.

This clonotype was recorded many times. CDR3 nucleotide sequence: TGTGCCAGCAGCTCCACCCAAGCGGGAACGACCTACAATGAGCAGTTCTTC. Protein: CASSSTQAGTTYNEQFF. The chain carries TRBV5-4 and TRBJ2-1; TRBD2 matches 7 bases. Germline-derived CDR1 and CDR2 are SGHNT and YYREEE (reference sequence). The CDR3 has 17 amino acids. The junction had 11 bases not matched to a gene; V was cut back by 3 bases and J by 2 bases. The variable domain in full, completed from reference TRBV5-4 and TRBJ2-1, reads ETGVTQSPTHLIKTRGQQVTLRCSSQSGHNTVSWYQQALGQGPQFIFQYYREEENGRGNFPPRFSGLQFPNYSSELNVNALELDDSALYLCASSSTQAGTTYNEQFFGPGTRLTVL.

The rearrangement uses TRBV28 and TRBJ2-2; tentatively, D is TRBD2 (5 bases). Per germline, CDR1 MDHEN and CDR2 SYDVKM. Trimming cost V 7 bases and J 5 bases, with 14 bases left between them. This CDR3 comprises 14 residues. CDR3 DNA sequence: TGTGCCAGCATAGTTGGAGGTGGGACCGGGGAGCTGTTTTTT. Its protein is CASIVGGGTGELFF.

A few counts support this clonotype. The chain carries TRBV6-1 and TRBJ1-1; 9 bases line up with TRBD1. The V and J ends lost 6 bases and 4 bases, in that order; junction bases with no gene match: 6. The CDR3 extends over 14 amino acids. CDR1 is MNHNS, CDR2 SASEGT, per germline. CDR3 nucleotide sequence: TGTGCCAGCAGACGGGGGACAGGGTTCACTGAAGCTTTCTTT. Its protein is CASRRGTGFTEAFF.

This chain connects TRBV30 to TRBJ2-7; perhaps TRBD2 as D (5 bases). Germline V lookup: CDR1 GTSNPN, CDR2 SVGIG (reference sequence). V lost 2 bases to trimming and J lost 3 bases, with 11 bases between them. This CDR3 spans 13 amino acids. In DNA, the CDR3 is TGTGCCTGGAGTCGGAGCGGCGTCTACGAGCAGTACTTC. It is translated as CAWSRSGVYEQYF.

The sample holds a few counts of this clonotype. The CDR3 DNA reads as TGCAGTGCCCCGTCAGGGGGAAGTAAGAACATTCAGTACTTC. It translates to CSAPSGGSKNIQYF. This rearrangement joins TRBV20-1 to TRBJ2-4; 7 bases are a match to TRBD1. CDR1 and CDR2 from the germline V gene are DFQATT and SNEGSKA (reference sequence). The CDR3 loop spans 14 amino acids. The trim removed 6 bases at V and 7 bases at J, leaving 12 bases unmatched.

This clonotype was picked up many times. This sequence joins TRBV7-8 and TRBJ2-2; 8 bases are a match to TRBD2. The CDR3 is 15 amino acids. Losses at the gene ends were 4 bases for V and 1 base for J; bases not matched to a gene: 2. The germline V gene encodes CDR1 SGHVS and CDR2 FQNEAQ. The CDR3 sequence: CASSSSGGNTGELFF. The DNA of the CDR3 is TGTGCCAGCAGCTCCAGCGGGGGGAACACCGGGGAGCTGTTTTTT. Filled out from reference TRBV7-8 and TRBJ2-2, the complete variable domain reads GAGVSQSPRYKVAKRGQDVALRCDPISGHVSLFWYQQALGQGPEFLTYFQNEAQLDKSGLPSDRFFAERPEGSVSTLKIQRTQQEDSAVYLCASSSSGGNTGELFFGEGSRLTVL.

This rearrangement joins TRBV9 to TRBJ1-1; TRBD1 might be the D (5 bases). Germline V CDR1 and CDR2: SGDLS, YYNGEE. The CDR3 loop spans 16 amino acids. V lost 0 bases and J lost 3, with 15 bases in between. CDR3: CASSVEGIPGDTEAFF. The DNA for the CDR3 is TGTGCCAGCAGCGTAGAGGGGATCCCGGGGGACACTGAAGCTTTCTTT.

This clonotype has ten or more counts. V and J are TRBV7-8 and TRBJ2-3, with TRBD2 as a possible D gene (5 bases). V lost 0 bases and J lost 4, with 11 bases in between. The CDR3 spans 15 residues. In germline, CDR1 is SGHVS, CDR2 FQNEAQ. The CDR3 DNA reads as TGTGCCAGCAGCTTAGCGACCGGGATCCCAGATACGCAGTATTTT. Translated, it gives CASSLATGIPDTQYF.

The chain links TRBV19 to TRBJ1-1; D uncertain. V shed 4 bases and J shed 10 bases, with 13 bases lying between them. CDR3 size: 12 residues. Germline loops: CDR1 LNHDA, CDR2 SQIVND (reference sequence). This chain's CDR3 is CASSSSAGRAFF. The CDR3 DNA sequence: TGTGCCAGTAGTAGTTCGGCTGGACGAGCTTTCTTT.

This clonotype was seen a handful of times. This sequence joins TRBV6-2 or TRBV6-3 and TRBJ2-7; 9 bases agree with TRBD2. Germline trimming cut 8 bases from V and 3 bases from J; bases unmatched to any gene: 5. Germline V gives CDR1 MNHEY, CDR2 SVGEGT. This CDR3 has 13 residues. CDR3 in DNA: TGTGCCAGCGGAGGACTAGCGAACTACGAGCAGTACTTC. Translation: CASGGLANYEQYF.

A few counts support this clonotype. The chain employs TRBV7-8 and TRBJ2-1; D remains ambiguous. The V end was cut by 0 bases, the J end by 0 bases, with 3 bases between. Germline loops: CDR1 SGHVS, CDR2 FQNEAQ. The CDR3 is 14 residues long. CDR3 sequence: CASSLAVSYNEQFF. The CDR3 DNA reads as TGTGCCAGCAGCTTAGCGGTCTCCTACAATGAGCAGTTCTTC. The full variable domain, in which reference TRBV7-8 and TRBJ2-1 provide the parts outside the CDR3, is GAGVSQSPRYKVAKRGQDVALRCDPISGHVSLFWYQQALGQGPEFLTYFQNEAQLDKSGLPSDRFFAERPEGSVSTLKIQRTQQEDSAVYLCASSLAVSYNEQFFGPGTRLTVL.

The gene calls are TRBV29-1 and TRBJ2-3; no reliable D call. Trimming cost V 3 bases and J 1 base, with 11 bases left between them. Germline V lookup: CDR1 SQVTM, CDR2 ANQGSEA. This CDR3 comprises 14 residues. CDR3: CSVEDPLGTDTQYF. The CDR3 DNA is TGCAGCGTTGAGGACCCGTTAGGCACAGATACGCAGTATTTT.

In this sample, this clonotype turned up many times. This rearrangement joins TRBV7-2 to TRBJ2-2; D not certain. The germline V and J ends were trimmed by 2 bases and 1 base, with 2 bases remaining between them. CDR3 length: 13 amino acids. Germline lookup yields CDR1 SGHTA and CDR2 FQGNSA. CDR3 sequence reads: CASSLRNTGELFF. The CDR3 bases are TGTGCCAGCAGCTTAAGGAACACCGGGGAGCTGTTTTTT.

The chain links TRBV4-1 to TRBJ1-1, with D tentatively TRBD1 (5 bases). The CDR3 is 15 amino acids. V was clipped by 3 bases and J by 6 bases, with 17 bases between them. The germline CDR1 and CDR2 sequences are MGHRA and YSYEKL. The CDR3 bases are TGCGCCAGCAGCCAGCAAGGGACGGGGATCGCTGAAGCTTTCTTT. Its translation is CASSQQGTGIAEAFF.

This clonotype was counted a few times. The V gene is TRBV5-4, the J gene TRBJ2-1; TRBD2 matches at 10 bases. The CDR3 contains 16 residues. The ends lost 3 bases at V and 2 bases at J; junction bases unmatched: 5. The germline gives CDR1 SGHNT, CDR2 YYREEE (reference sequence). CDR3 loop: CASSSGLADTYNEQFF. CDR3 in DNA: TGTGCCAGCAGCTCTGGACTAGCGGATACCTACAATGAGCAGTTCTTC. The entire variable domain, with the rest obtained from reference TRBV5-4 and TRBJ2-1, is as follows: ETGVTQSPTHLIKTRGQQVTLRCSSQSGHNTVSWYQQALGQGPQFIFQYYREEENGRGNFPPRFSGLQFPNYSSELNVNALELDDSALYLCASSSGLADTYNEQFFGPGTRLTVL.

This clonotype was recorded only once. The junction departs from germline at one end; a sequencing error may be responsible. The gene calls are TRBV29-1 and TRBJ2-3, with TRBD2 as a possible D gene (6 bases). Germline CDR1 and CDR2: SQVTM and ANQGSEA. The CDR3 totals 15 residues. This chain's CDR3 is CSVERKGLSTDMQYF. The CDR3 nucleotides are TGCAGCGTTGAACGCAAGGGACTTAGCACAGATATGCAGTATTTT.

This clonotype has a count of ten or more. The chain carries TRBV7-9 and TRBJ1-1; the D is unclear. V gave up 3 bases and J gave up 3 bases, with 14 bases separating them. Germline V CDR1 and CDR2: SEHNR, FQNEAQ (reference sequence). The CDR3 is made up of 15 amino acids. CDR3 bases: TGTGCCAGCAGCTTCATCGAGGGCGCATACACTGAAGCTTTCTTT. As protein: CASSFIEGAYTEAFF.

The chain has TRBV7-9 and TRBJ2-4, with TRBD1 as a possible D gene (6 bases). The ends were cut back, 5 bases at V and 0 bases at J, with 14 bases in the middle. From germline, CDR1 is SEHNR and CDR2 FQNEAQ (reference sequence). The CDR3 sequence is 16 residues long. The chain's CDR3 is CASSTPGELAKNIQYF. The CDR3 DNA reads as TGTGCCAGCAGCACACCAGGGGAACTAGCCAAAAACATTCAGTACTTC.

This clonotype was seen ten or more times. J is TRBJ1-5 and V is TRBV7-2; D call uncertain. This CDR3 region has 14 residues. Between the trimmed V and J ends, which lost 1 base and 7 bases, there was a span of 11 bases. Germline V gene data show CDR1 as SGHTA and CDR2 as FQGNSA. CDR3 coding DNA: TGTGCCAGCAGCTTAGGGGATTCAGGCCAGCCCCAGCATTTT. Its translation is CASSLGDSGQPQHF.